This paragraph covers one T cell receptor beta chain sequence. The antigen remains unidentified. These data are taken from a study of cytomegalovirus exposure and HLA in healthy donors. Study-level findings and limits: The authors later linked a missense DCLRE1C variant to TCR beta V- and J-gene trimming. It was confirmed in vitro that a few of the CMV-associated chains were specific for CMV antigens.

PCR amplification relied on 60 Vbeta primers (plus 13 Jbeta primers). Measured with immunoSEQ multiplex PCR; TCRdb has only the in-frame clones, and not every one. This table has roughly 71,000 clones, 60% to 65% appearing once. V lost 3 bases to trimming and J lost 1 base; unmatched junction nucleotides: 5. CDR1 is SGHAT, CDR2 FQNNGV, per germline. The CDR3 is made up of 16 amino acids. This chain joins TRBV11-2 and TRBJ2-3, with 9 bases identical to TRBD2. The specimen was PBMCs. This clonotype originated in a man aged 25 to 40 in good health and CMV-seronegative. CDR3 protein: CASSLGVAGGTDTQYF. The CDR3 bases are TGTGCCAGCAGCTTGGGAGTAGCGGGGGGCACAGATACGCAGTATTTT.